These 17 T cell receptor beta chains were all obtained from the same sample, sequenced in a study of CXCR3-negative and CXCR3-positive naive CD8 T cells. It was by 5' RACE with UMI labels that the TRB cDNA libraries were prepared. No DNA is given; TCRdb re-called the 5' RACE reads and lists each CDR3 protein once. Here the sample table reports 70,000 to 95,000 distinct CDR3 sequences. Input material: naive CXCR3- CD8+ T cells from blood. Subset reported: CD45RO-CCR7+CD27+CD95- naive CD8+ T cells lacking CXCR3 (TNR3-). All receptors derive from a human donor in good health. Some clones in this sample may be carry-over from other donors' samples.

The V and J genes are TRBV12-3 or TRBV12-4 and TRBJ2-7; the D gene TCRdb calls, TRBD1, cannot be checked with no DNA. The CDR3 has 18 residues. The CDR3 protein is CASSLPAPTGAFSYEQYF.

The genes are TRBV12-3 or TRBV12-4 and TRBJ2-5; without DNA, the TCRdb call of TRBD1 cannot be checked. This CDR3 has 15 amino acids. CDR3 in amino acids: CASSMLGQVQETQYF.

The chain recombines TRBV29-1 with TRBJ2-7. Germline loops: CDR1 SQVTM, CDR2 ANQGSEA. This CDR3 is built from 13 residues. The CDR3 spells CSVVAGNSYEQYF.

The chain joins TRBV7-6 to TRBJ2-3; TCRdb's D call of TRBD1 is untestable without DNA. This CDR3 spans 16 amino acids. Germline CDR1 is SGHVS and CDR2 is FNYEAQ. The CDR3 region is CASSYTPRGGGDTQYF.

V is TRBV6-5 and J is TRBJ2-7; TCRdb's assignment of TRBD1 cannot be checked, as there is no DNA. The length of the CDR3 is 12 residues. CDR1 MNHEY and CDR2 SVGAGI come from the germline V gene. The CDR3 loop is CASSTGLGEQYF.

V is TRBV7-2 and J is TRBJ2-7; TCRdb designates TRBD1, a call that cannot be tested without DNA. Germline loops: CDR1 SGHTA, CDR2 FQGNSA. The CDR3 sequence is 15 residues long. The CDR3 sequence: CASSPTGGASYEQYF.

J is TRBJ2-2 and V is TRBV10-3; absent DNA, TCRdb's TRBD1 call cannot be checked. Germline CDR1 and CDR2: ENHRY and SYGVKD. The CDR3 is 16 residues long. CDR3 region: CAIRDQGELNTGELFF.

The genes are TRBV12-3 or TRBV12-4 and TRBJ2-5; the TCRdb D gene call, TRBD1, has no DNA to confirm it. This CDR3 spans 15 amino acids. CDR3: CASSLALAGEETQYF.

The chain carries TRBV11-2 and TRBJ2-1. The length of the CDR3 is 15 residues. CDR1 is SGHAT, CDR2 FQNNGV, per germline. The CDR3 spells CASSSEVSSYNEQFF.

The V gene is TRBV6-1, the J gene TRBJ2-3; absent DNA, TCRdb's TRBD2 call cannot be checked. The CDR3 is 20 residues long. The germline V gene has CDR1 MNHNS and CDR2 SASEGT. CDR3 region: CASSESSGRTLGSRTDTQYF.

This chain links TRBV29-1 with TRBJ2-5; no DNA is available, so the TRBD1 call from TCRdb remains unchecked. The CDR3 totals 14 residues. Germline V gene sequence: CDR1 SQVTM, CDR2 ANQGSEA. CDR3 region: CSVEIRDRQETQYF. The full variable domain, in which reference TRBV29-1 and TRBJ2-5 provide the parts outside the CDR3, is SAVISQKPSRDICQRGTSLTIQCQVDSQVTMMFWYRQQPGQSLTLIATANQGSEATYESGFVIDKFPISRPNLTFSTLTVSNMSPEDSSIYLCSVEIRDRQETQYFGPGTRLLVL.

The chain carries TRBV28 and TRBJ1-2; TCRdb returns TRBD1, unconfirmable since there is no DNA. Per the germline V gene, CDR1 is MDHEN and CDR2 is SYDVKM. The CDR3 is 13 residues long. The CDR3 loop reads CASSLTGFLGYTF.

The V and J genes are TRBV20-1 and TRBJ2-3. Germline CDR1 reads DFQATT; CDR2 reads SNEGSKA (reference sequence). The CDR3 extends over 15 amino acids. CDR3 sequence reads: CSARVLGLVADTQYF.

The J gene is TRBJ2-7, the V gene TRBV12-3 or TRBV12-4. The CDR3 runs 13 residues. The CDR3 region is CASSLQRIHEQYF.

The chain couples TRBV15 to TRBJ2-3; TCRdb lists TRBD1, though no DNA is available to test this call. The CDR3 has 15 residues. From germline, CDR1 is LNHNV and CDR2 YYDKDF (reference sequence). The chain's CDR3 is CATSRGDESTDTQYF.

This rearrangement joins TRBV7-9 to TRBJ2-5. Germline V lookup: CDR1 SEHNR, CDR2 FQNEAQ (reference sequence). CDR3 length equals 14 residues. CDR3 residues: CASSYPSEKETQYF.

The rearrangement joins TRBV7-6 to TRBJ2-7; with no DNA, the TCRdb D assignment of TRBD1 cannot be verified. The CDR3 sequence is 13 residues long. Germline loops: CDR1 SGHVS, CDR2 FNYEAQ. CDR3 residues: CASSPPTRYEQYF.